This entry is about one TCR beta chain. RNA transcripts served as the template for amplifying TCR beta CDR3 regions. HTBI primers were employed in a first-round RT-PCR of the TCR CDR3. One entry per CDR3 protein results from TCRdb running MiXCR on the multiplex PCR reads. The sample has fewer than 550,000 distinct CDR3 sequences, approximately 15% seen once. This specimen belongs to a study of T cells in Graves' hyperthyroidism and ophthalmopathy. V shed 5 bases, J shed 0 bases, and the junction held 9 bases outside the gene matches. The CDR3 runs 18 residues. The sample comprised blood. This receptor was obtained from a woman aged 18-35 years with Graves' hyperthyroidism. This sequence joins TRBV12-3 or TRBV12-4 and TRBJ2-6, with 8 bases fitting TRBD1. CDR3 sequence (DNA): TGTGCCAGCAGTCGAACGGGACAGGCCCACTCTGGGGCCAACGTCCTGACTTTC. Protein product: CASSRTGQAHSGANVLTF.